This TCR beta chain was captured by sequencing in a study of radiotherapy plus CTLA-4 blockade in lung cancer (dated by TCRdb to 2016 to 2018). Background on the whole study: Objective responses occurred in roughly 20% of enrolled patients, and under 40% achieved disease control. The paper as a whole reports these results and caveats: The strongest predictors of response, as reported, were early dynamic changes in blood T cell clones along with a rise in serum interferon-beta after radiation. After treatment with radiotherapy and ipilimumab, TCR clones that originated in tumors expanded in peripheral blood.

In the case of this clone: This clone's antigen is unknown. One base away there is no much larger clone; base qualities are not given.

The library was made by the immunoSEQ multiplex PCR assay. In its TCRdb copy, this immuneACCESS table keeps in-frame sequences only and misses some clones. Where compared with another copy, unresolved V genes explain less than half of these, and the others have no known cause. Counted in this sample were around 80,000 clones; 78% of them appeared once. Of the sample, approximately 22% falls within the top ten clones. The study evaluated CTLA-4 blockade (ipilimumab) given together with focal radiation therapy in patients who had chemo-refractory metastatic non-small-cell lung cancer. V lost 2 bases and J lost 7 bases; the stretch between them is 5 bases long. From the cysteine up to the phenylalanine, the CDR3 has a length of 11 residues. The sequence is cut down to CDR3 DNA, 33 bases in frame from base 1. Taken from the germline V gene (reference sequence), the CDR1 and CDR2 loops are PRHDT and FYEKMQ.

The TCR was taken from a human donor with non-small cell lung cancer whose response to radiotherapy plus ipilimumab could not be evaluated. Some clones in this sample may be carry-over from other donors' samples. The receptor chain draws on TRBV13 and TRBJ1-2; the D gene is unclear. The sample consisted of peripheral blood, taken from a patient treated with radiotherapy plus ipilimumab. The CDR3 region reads CASSLRGGYTF. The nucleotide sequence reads TGTGCCAGCAGCTTACGGGGTGGCTACACCTTC.